A selection of T cell receptor beta chains follows, all from one sample in a study of glioma-infiltrating T cells after dendritic cell vaccination. The protocol was immunoSEQ multiplex PCR, while the TCRdb copy is restricted to in-frame clones and leaves out a portion. The data hold 90,000 to 140,000 clones, with around 91% observed a single time. Here the sequenced sample was blood, taken after dendritic cell vaccination. All receptors derive from a human donor with glioblastoma. Each CDR3 is given with its conserved first and last residue. The D gene is left open where the match is weak. The listing skips clone size in some rows; elsewhere it reads once, few, many or a size class.

V gene: TRBV11-2
J gene: TRBJ2-1
clone size: -
D gene: -
CDR3 DNA: TGTGCCAGCCGTCCGGGGGTCTCCTACAATGAGCAGTTCTTC
CDR3 protein: CASRPGVSYNEQFF

V gene: TRBV7-9
J gene: TRBJ2-2
clone size: once
D gene: -
CDR3 DNA: TGTGCCAGCCGCCAGGAGGATTTCACCGGGGAGCTGTTTTTT
CDR3 protein: CASRQEDFTGELFF

V gene: TRBV10-1
J gene: TRBJ2-1
clone size: few
D gene: TRBD2
CDR3 DNA: TGCGCCAGCAGTGAGGATTCGGGGGGTTACAATGAGCAGTTCTTC
CDR3 protein: CASSEDSGGYNEQFF

V gene: TRBV7-3
J gene: TRBJ2-2
clone size: -
D gene: -
CDR3 DNA: TGTGCCAGCCGCGGGACAGCGAACACCGGGGAGCTGTTTTTT
CDR3 protein: CASRGTANTGELFF

V gene: TRBV2
J gene: TRBJ1-1
clone size: -
D gene: -
CDR3 DNA: TGTGCCAGCAGCCCCCAACATGAGAGGGGGGCTTTCTTT
CDR3 protein: CASSPQHERGAFF

V gene: TRBV27
J gene: TRBJ2-3
clone size: -
D gene: TRBD2
CDR3 DNA: TGTGCCAGCAGGCCGATGTATCGGCTAGCGGAGGGAGATACGCAGTATTTT
CDR3 protein: CASRPMYRLAEGDTQYF

V gene: TRBV18
J gene: TRBJ2-2
clone size: -
D gene: TRBD2
CDR3 DNA: TGTGCCAGCTCATCAGCTAGCGGGGGGAACACCGGGGAGCTGTTTTTT
CDR3 protein: CASSSASGGNTGELFF

V gene: TRBV18
J gene: TRBJ1-4
clone size: -
D gene: -
CDR3 DNA: TGTGCCAGCTCACCAGGGGAGTCCGTTAATGAAAAACTGTTTTTT
CDR3 protein: CASSPGESVNEKLFF

V gene: TRBV30
J gene: TRBJ1-1
clone size: -
D gene: TRBD1
CDR3 DNA: TGTGCCTGGAGAGGGACAGGGTCGGAAACTGAAGCTTTCTTT
CDR3 protein: CAWRGTGSETEAFF

V gene: TRBV4-1
J gene: TRBJ2-5
clone size: -
D gene: TRBD2
CDR3 DNA: TGCGCCAGCAGCCTCACCGGGACTAGCAGCCCGTACCAAGAGACCCAGTACTTC
CDR3 protein: CASSLTGTSSPYQETQYF

V gene: TRBV5-4
J gene: TRBJ2-1
clone size: -
D gene: -
CDR3 DNA: TGTGCCAGCGGTCCCACTAGTTCCGCCTACTACAATGAGCAGTTCTTC
CDR3 protein: CASGPTSSAYYNEQFF

V gene: TRBV2
J gene: TRBJ2-5
clone size: few
D gene: TRBD2
CDR3 DNA: TGTGCCAGCAGACCCAGACTAGCGGGAGGGGAGACCCAGTACTTC
CDR3 protein: CASRPRLAGGETQYF

V gene: TRBV5-5
J gene: TRBJ2-7
clone size: -
D gene: TRBD1
CDR3 DNA: TGTGCCAGCTCCGGGACAGGGGGCCCCTACGAGCAGTACTTC
CDR3 protein: CASSGTGGPYEQYF

V gene: TRBV10-3
J gene: TRBJ1-2
clone size: once
D gene: -
CDR3 DNA: TGTGCCACTAGTGACACCACAGCCGATGGCTACACCTTC
CDR3 protein: CATSDTTADGYTF

V gene: TRBV4-1
J gene: TRBJ1-1
clone size: -
D gene: TRBD1
CDR3 DNA: TGCACCAGCAGCCAACCTACAGGGGGCGCGGGAACTGAAGCTTTCTTT
CDR3 protein: CTSSQPTGGAGTEAFF

V gene: TRBV11-3
J gene: TRBJ2-2
clone size: -
D gene: -
CDR3 DNA: TGTGCCAGCAGCCCAAGAGGGTGGAGGGGTGGAACCGGGGAGCTGTTTTTT
CDR3 protein: CASSPRGWRGGTGELFF

V gene: TRBV11-2
J gene: TRBJ2-1
clone size: -
D gene: -
CDR3 DNA: TGTGCCAGCAGCCCTCAGCGGCCCGCCTCCTACAATGAGCAGTTCTTC
CDR3 protein: CASSPQRPASYNEQFF

V gene: TRBV5-1
J gene: TRBJ2-7
clone size: -
D gene: TRBD2
CDR3 DNA: TGCGCCAGCAGCCCGAGTAGCGGGAGTCTATACGAGCAGTACTTC
CDR3 protein: CASSPSSGSLYEQYF

V gene: TRBV11-2
J gene: TRBJ1-4
clone size: -
D gene: TRBD1
CDR3 DNA: TGTGCCAGCAGCTTAGAAGTTGGGACAGGCACCGAAAAACTGTTTTTT
CDR3 protein: CASSLEVGTGTEKLFF

V gene: TRBV9
J gene: TRBJ2-3
clone size: few
D gene: -
CDR3 DNA: TGTGCCAGCAGCGTAGGTGGGGGGGCCATGGATACGCAGTATTTT
CDR3 protein: CASSVGGGAMDTQYF

V gene: TRBV5-8
J gene: TRBJ2-1
clone size: -
D gene: -
CDR3 DNA: TGTGCCAGCAGCTTGTGGGGCAGAGTCAACAATGAGCAGTTCTTC
CDR3 protein: CASSLWGRVNNEQFF

V gene: TRBV18
J gene: TRBJ2-7
clone size: -
D gene: -
CDR3 DNA: TGTGCCAGCTCAGGGCAGCTCTACGAGCAGTACTTC
CDR3 protein: CASSGQLYEQYF

V gene: TRBV2
J gene: TRBJ1-1
clone size: -
D gene: -
CDR3 DNA: TGTGCCAGCTTATGGGCAGGCAACACTGAAGCTTTCTTT
CDR3 protein: CASLWAGNTEAFF

V gene: TRBV9
J gene: TRBJ2-3
clone size: -
D gene: -
CDR3 DNA: TGTGCCAGCAGTCGTAGCAGACAGTACACAGATACGCAGTATTTT
CDR3 protein: CASSRSRQYTDTQYF

V gene: TRBV4-1
J gene: TRBJ1-1
clone size: -
D gene: -
CDR3 DNA: TGCGCCAGCAGCCAAGATTTTGGGGGCGCAGACACTGAAGCTTTCTTT
CDR3 protein: CASSQDFGGADTEAFF

V gene: TRBV7-9
J gene: TRBJ1-1
clone size: -
D gene: -
CDR3 DNA: TGTGCCAGCATCTCGGGTACAGGGAACACTGAAGCTTTCTTT
CDR3 protein: CASISGTGNTEAFF

V gene: TRBV10-1
J gene: TRBJ2-2
clone size: -
D gene: TRBD1
CDR3 DNA: TGCGCCAGCAGTGAGTCGAAAGGGGGCTACGAAAACACCGGGGAGCTGTTTTTT
CDR3 protein: CASSESKGGYENTGELFF

V gene: TRBV11-2
J gene: TRBJ1-2
clone size: -
D gene: -
CDR3 DNA: TGTGCCAGCAGCCTCGGAGGGAACTATGGCTACACCTTC
CDR3 protein: CASSLGGNYGYTF

V gene: TRBV7-3
J gene: TRBJ1-2
clone size: -
D gene: TRBD1
CDR3 DNA: TGTGCCAGCAGCGACCCTGCAGGGGGTGGCTACACCTTC
CDR3 protein: CASSDPAGGGYTF

V gene: TRBV5-1
J gene: TRBJ2-2
clone size: -
D gene: -
CDR3 DNA: TGCGCCAGCAGCTTGGATAAAGCGGGCATAACCGGGGAGCTGTTTTTT
CDR3 protein: CASSLDKAGITGELFF

V gene: TRBV10-1
J gene: TRBJ2-5
clone size: once
D gene: -
CDR3 DNA: TGCGCCAGCGGAAACTTTCTAGCGATGTACCAAGAGACCCAGTACTTC
CDR3 protein: CASGNFLAMYQETQYF

V gene: TRBV7-9
J gene: TRBJ2-5
clone size: few
D gene: TRBD2
CDR3 DNA: TGTGCCAGCAGCTTCGCGGGAGCAGAGACCCAGTACTTC
CDR3 protein: CASSFAGAETQYF

V gene: TRBV6-6
J gene: TRBJ1-1
clone size: -
D gene: -
CDR3 DNA: TGTGCCAGCAGTTACGGGGGCGCTGAAGCTTTCTTT
CDR3 protein: CASSYGGAEAFF

V gene: TRBV11-3
J gene: TRBJ2-7
clone size: -
D gene: -
CDR3 DNA: TGTGCCAGCAGCTTAGGTAGTCCCTACGAGCAGTACTTC
CDR3 protein: CASSLGSPYEQYF

V gene: TRBV30
J gene: TRBJ1-1
clone size: -
D gene: TRBD1
CDR3 DNA: TGTGCCTGGAGTCGACCGGACAGGATGAACACTGAAGCTTTCTTT
CDR3 protein: CAWSRPDRMNTEAFF

V gene: TRBV18
J gene: TRBJ1-5
clone size: -
D gene: TRBD1
CDR3 DNA: TGTGCCAGCTCACCTTACCCGGGACAGCGCAATCAGCCCCAGCATTTT
CDR3 protein: CASSPYPGQRNQPQHF

V gene: TRBV6-5
J gene: TRBJ2-7
clone size: -
D gene: -
CDR3 DNA: TGTGCCAGCAGTTACGGGGGACTTTACGAGCAGTACTTC
CDR3 protein: CASSYGGLYEQYF

V gene: TRBV6-5
J gene: TRBJ1-6
clone size: -
D gene: TRBD1
CDR3 DNA: TGTGCCAGCAGTTACGGCAGGGGGCTTTCACCCCTCCACTTT
CDR3 protein: CASSYGRGLSPLHF

V gene: TRBV19
J gene: TRBJ1-1
clone size: -
D gene: -
CDR3 DNA: TGTGCCAGTAGTATGGTACTTGGGGGGACTGAAGCTTTCTTT
CDR3 protein: CASSMVLGGTEAFF

V gene: TRBV18
J gene: TRBJ1-1
clone size: -
D gene: TRBD1
CDR3 DNA: TGTGCCAGCTCACCTACAGGGGCGTCGGACACTGAAGCTTTCTTT
CDR3 protein: CASSPTGASDTEAFF

V gene: TRBV7-9
J gene: TRBJ2-1
clone size: -
D gene: -
CDR3 DNA: TGTGCCAGCAGCACCCAAACTTCTAGGGGTGAGCAGTTCTTC
CDR3 protein: CASSTQTSRGEQFF

V gene: TRBV5-6
J gene: TRBJ2-2
clone size: -
D gene: -
CDR3 DNA: TGTGCCAGCAGCTCAAAGGGGGCCGGGGAGCTGTTTTTT
CDR3 protein: CASSSKGAGELFF

V gene: TRBV4-1
J gene: TRBJ2-3
clone size: -
D gene: TRBD2
CDR3 DNA: TGCGCCAGCAGCCAAGAGCGGGGGGGTGCGACAGATACGCAGTATTTT
CDR3 protein: CASSQERGGATDTQYF

V gene: TRBV2
J gene: TRBJ1-4
clone size: -
D gene: -
CDR3 DNA: TGTGCCAGCATAACGGGAGTGGAGAAGAAACTGTTTTTT
CDR3 protein: CASITGVEKKLFF

V gene: TRBV7-2
J gene: TRBJ2-3
clone size: -
D gene: TRBD1
CDR3 DNA: TGTGCCAGCAGCTCCGGCGGGACAGGGGGGACAGATACGCAGTATTTT
CDR3 protein: CASSSGGTGGTDTQYF